The rows below give T cell receptor beta chains drawn from one sample of a study of OX40 agonist ivuxolimab in advanced cancers. Method: immunoSEQ multiplex PCR; TCRdb's copy keeps in-frame clones and lacks some. The sample holds about 110,000 clones, about 91% seen once. The specimen was CD4+ or CD8+ T cells sorted from blood, collected in a trial of the OX40 agonist ivuxolimab. The receptors were gathered from an adult with an advanced solid tumor such as melanoma, head and neck, liver or kidney cancer. The CDR3 runs from the conserved cysteine through the conserved F or W. Each record gives: CDR3 DNA, CDR3 protein, V gene, clone size, D gene, J gene. The D gene is left open where the match is weak. A clone size is listed for some rows: how often the clone was seen (once, few, many), or a class if it is expanded.

CDR3 DNA: TGTGCCAGCAGTTTAGTTTACAACACTGAAGCTTTCTTT
CDR3 protein: CASSLVYNTEAFF
V gene: TRBV27
clone size: NA
D gene: NA
J gene: TRBJ1-1

CDR3 DNA: TGTGCCAGCAGCTTAGTGTGGGACACCGGGGAGCTGTTTTTT
CDR3 protein: CASSLVWDTGELFF
V gene: TRBV7-9
clone size: NA
D gene: NA
J gene: TRBJ2-2

CDR3 DNA: TGTGCCAGCAGCAAGACTGCCGGGACTAAAGAGGAGACCCAGTACTTC
CDR3 protein: CASSKTAGTKEETQYF
V gene: TRBV21-1
clone size: NA
D gene: NA
J gene: TRBJ2-5

CDR3 DNA: TGTGCCAGCAGCTTTCTTAGCGGGGGGAGGAGCACAGATACGCAGTATTTT
CDR3 protein: CASSFLSGGRSTDTQYF
V gene: TRBV13
clone size: NA
D gene: TRBD2
J gene: TRBJ2-3

CDR3 DNA: TGTGCCAGCAGTGAAGGCGTTGGGGGGGTGGGCTATGGCTACACCTTC
CDR3 protein: CASSEGVGGVGYGYTF
V gene: TRBV2
clone size: NA
D gene: NA
J gene: TRBJ1-2

CDR3 DNA: TGCGCCAGCAGCAGGGGACTAGCGGGCTACGAGCAGTACTTC
CDR3 protein: CASSRGLAGYEQYF
V gene: TRBV5-1
clone size: NA
D gene: TRBD2
J gene: TRBJ2-7

CDR3 DNA: TGTGCCAGCAGCGAACGTCTTCACTCCTACGAGCAGTACTTC
CDR3 protein: CASSERLHSYEQYF
V gene: TRBV9
clone size: NA
D gene: NA
J gene: TRBJ2-7

CDR3 DNA: TGTGCCATCAGTCGCGACCTCACGGGGACCGCGAATGAGCAGTTCTTC
CDR3 protein: CAISRDLTGTANEQFF
V gene: TRBV10-3
clone size: NA
D gene: NA
J gene: TRBJ2-1

CDR3 DNA: TGTGCCAGCAGCGTAGTCGGGGGGCATGGCTACACCTTC
CDR3 protein: CASSVVGGHGYTF
V gene: TRBV9
clone size: NA
D gene: NA
J gene: TRBJ1-2

CDR3 DNA: TGCAGTGCTAGTTCTCACACTGAAGCTTTCTTT
CDR3 protein: CSASSHTEAFF
V gene: TRBV20-1
clone size: NA
D gene: NA
J gene: TRBJ1-1

CDR3 DNA: TGTGCCAGCAGTGGGGGGGCCAGGGGCCACCAAGAGACCCAGTACTTC
CDR3 protein: CASSGGARGHQETQYF
V gene: TRBV6-1
clone size: NA
D gene: NA
J gene: TRBJ2-5

CDR3 DNA: TGTGCCATCACCGAGCGAGTAGGCGCTGGGGCCAACGTCCTGACTTTC
CDR3 protein: CAITERVGAGANVLTF
V gene: TRBV10-3
clone size: NA
D gene: NA
J gene: TRBJ2-6

CDR3 DNA: TGTGCCAGCAGCTTAGATTTGGGGGCCGGGGAGCTGTTTTTT
CDR3 protein: CASSLDLGAGELFF
V gene: TRBV11-2
clone size: NA
D gene: NA
J gene: TRBJ2-2

CDR3 DNA: TGTGCCAGCAGTTGGTCAGGGACTGGGGCCAACGTCCTGACTTTC
CDR3 protein: CASSWSGTGANVLTF
V gene: TRBV6-6
clone size: NA
D gene: NA
J gene: TRBJ2-6

CDR3 DNA: TGTGCCATCAGTGCCCCGGGCGGTAAAAGCTCCTACAATGAGCAGTTCTTC
CDR3 protein: CAISAPGGKSSYNEQFF
V gene: TRBV10-3
clone size: once
D gene: NA
J gene: TRBJ2-1

CDR3 DNA: TGTGCCAGCAGCTTCGGTGGCAGGGGGCTTTCTAGCACAGATACGCAGTATTTT
CDR3 protein: CASSFGGRGLSSTDTQYF
V gene: TRBV5-4
clone size: NA
D gene: TRBD1
J gene: TRBJ2-3

CDR3 DNA: TGTGCCAGCAGCACCCAAGACAGGGCCCAAGAGACCCAGTACTTC
CDR3 protein: CASSTQDRAQETQYF
V gene: TRBV11-1
clone size: few
D gene: TRBD1
J gene: TRBJ2-5

CDR3 DNA: TGTGCCAGTTCCCCCGGGACTAGCGGGAGAGGGGCCTACGAGCAGTACTTC
CDR3 protein: CASSPGTSGRGAYEQYF
V gene: TRBV19
clone size: NA
D gene: TRBD2
J gene: TRBJ2-7

CDR3 DNA: TGTGCCAGCACGGGACCAGCAGCCAATGAGCAGTTCTTC
CDR3 protein: CASTGPAANEQFF
V gene: TRBV2
clone size: NA
D gene: NA
J gene: TRBJ2-1

CDR3 DNA: TGTGCCAGCAGTTTTCTATCCCTAGCGGGGATCAATACGCAGTATTTT
CDR3 protein: CASSFLSLAGINTQYF
V gene: TRBV27
clone size: NA
D gene: TRBD2
J gene: TRBJ2-3

CDR3 DNA: TGTGCCAGCAGTTCCCCGGACACGACCCACACCGGGGAGCTGTTTTTT
CDR3 protein: CASSSPDTTHTGELFF
V gene: TRBV6-6
clone size: once
D gene: NA
J gene: TRBJ2-2

CDR3 DNA: TGTGCCAGCAGCGTAGGAACAGGATCCACAGATACGCAGTATTTT
CDR3 protein: CASSVGTGSTDTQYF
V gene: TRBV9
clone size: once
D gene: NA
J gene: TRBJ2-3

CDR3 DNA: TGTGCCAGCAGCGAGATCTACGAGCAGTACTTC
CDR3 protein: CASSEIYEQYF
V gene: TRBV9
clone size: NA
D gene: NA
J gene: TRBJ2-7

CDR3 DNA: TGTGCCAGCAGTTTATCGAGGCCAGCTTATGGCTACACCTTC
CDR3 protein: CASSLSRPAYGYTF
V gene: TRBV27
clone size: NA
D gene: NA
J gene: TRBJ1-2

CDR3 DNA: TGCGCCAGCAGCCAAGACTGGGACTCCTACGAGCAGTACTTC
CDR3 protein: CASSQDWDSYEQYF
V gene: TRBV4-1
clone size: NA
D gene: NA
J gene: TRBJ2-7

CDR3 DNA: TGTGCCAGCTCACCAGGGAGGTCCTACGAGCAGTACTTC
CDR3 protein: CASSPGRSYEQYF
V gene: TRBV6-5
clone size: once
D gene: NA
J gene: TRBJ2-7

CDR3 DNA: TGTGCCAGCAGCTGGGAGTTTACGGGTGAGCAGTTCTTC
CDR3 protein: CASSWEFTGEQFF
V gene: TRBV7-9
clone size: NA
D gene: NA
J gene: TRBJ2-1

CDR3 DNA: TGTGCCAGCAGCCCGCGCCCCCTTACTTCAGGGGGCACTGGGGCCAACGTCCTGACTTTC
CDR3 protein: CASSPRPLTSGGTGANVLTF
V gene: TRBV2
clone size: NA
D gene: TRBD1
J gene: TRBJ2-6

CDR3 DNA: TGTGCCAGTAGTATTCCCGGGGGGGGGAACAATCAGCCCCAGCATTTT
CDR3 protein: CASSIPGGGNNQPQHF
V gene: TRBV19
clone size: NA
D gene: NA
J gene: TRBJ1-5

CDR3 DNA: TGTGCCAGCAGCGTAGAGGGGTACACTGAAGCTTTCTTT
CDR3 protein: CASSVEGYTEAFF
V gene: TRBV9
clone size: few
D gene: NA
J gene: TRBJ1-1

CDR3 DNA: TGCGCCAGCAGCTTGGAACTAGCGGCAGATACGCAGTATTTT
CDR3 protein: CASSLELAADTQYF
V gene: TRBV5-1
clone size: once
D gene: TRBD2
J gene: TRBJ2-3

CDR3 DNA: TGTGCCTGGAGTGTAGAGGGCACTGAAGCTTTCTTT
CDR3 protein: CAWSVEGTEAFF
V gene: TRBV30
clone size: NA
D gene: NA
J gene: TRBJ1-1

CDR3 DNA: TGTGCCAGCGTCCGTACGAAGGGGGGGCAAGAGACCCAGTACTTC
CDR3 protein: CASVRTKGGQETQYF
V gene: TRBV7-6
clone size: NA
D gene: NA
J gene: TRBJ2-5

CDR3 DNA: TGTGCCAGCAGTTCGGACAGGGTGAGACCCTACAATGAGCAGTTCTTC
CDR3 protein: CASSSDRVRPYNEQFF
V gene: TRBV2
clone size: NA
D gene: TRBD1
J gene: TRBJ2-1

CDR3 DNA: TGTGCCAGCGGTGGACAGTTCGATCAGCCCCAGCATTTT
CDR3 protein: CASGGQFDQPQHF
V gene: TRBV6-1
clone size: NA
D gene: NA
J gene: TRBJ1-5

CDR3 DNA: TGTGCCAGCTCACCACCCGGGTGGGCTAATGAAAAACTGTTTTTT
CDR3 protein: CASSPPGWANEKLFF
V gene: TRBV18
clone size: once
D gene: NA
J gene: TRBJ1-4

CDR3 DNA: TGTGCCAGCAGCTTTAGCCGGGGGCTCTACAATGAGCAGTTCTTC
CDR3 protein: CASSFSRGLYNEQFF
V gene: TRBV11-2
clone size: NA
D gene: NA
J gene: TRBJ2-1

CDR3 DNA: TGTGCCAGCAGGACAGACAGGGTCACAGATACGCAGTATTTT
CDR3 protein: CASRTDRVTDTQYF
V gene: TRBV5-4
clone size: NA
D gene: TRBD1
J gene: TRBJ2-3

CDR3 DNA: TGTGCCAGCAGCTTAGATGAGGCTGGCTACACCTTC
CDR3 protein: CASSLDEAGYTF
V gene: TRBV7-9
clone size: NA
D gene: NA
J gene: TRBJ1-2

CDR3 DNA: TGTGCCAGTAGTATAGAACCGGGACGCCAAGAGACCCAGTACTTC
CDR3 protein: CASSIEPGRQETQYF
V gene: TRBV19
clone size: NA
D gene: NA
J gene: TRBJ2-5

CDR3 DNA: TGTGCTATGGGACTAGGTTACAATGAGCAGTTCTTC
CDR3 protein: CAMGLGYNEQFF
V gene: TRBV7-6
clone size: NA
D gene: TRBD2
J gene: TRBJ2-1

CDR3 DNA: TGTGCCAGTAGTGGGAGTCAGGCCGCCTCTAGCTCCTACAATGAGCAGTTCTTC
CDR3 protein: CASSGSQAASSSYNEQFF
V gene: TRBV19
clone size: NA
D gene: NA
J gene: TRBJ2-1

CDR3 DNA: TGTGCCAGCAGCTTCGCCGGCCTCAATGAGCAGTTCTTC
CDR3 protein: CASSFAGLNEQFF
V gene: TRBV5-4
clone size: NA
D gene: NA
J gene: TRBJ2-1

CDR3 DNA: TGTGCCAGCCGGACAGGGCAAGAGACCCAGTACTTC
CDR3 protein: CASRTGQETQYF
V gene: TRBV2
clone size: NA
D gene: TRBD1
J gene: TRBJ2-5

CDR3 DNA: TGTGCCAGCTCACCATTGGGGCGGGACAATGAGCAGTTCTTC
CDR3 protein: CASSPLGRDNEQFF
V gene: TRBV18
clone size: NA
D gene: NA
J gene: TRBJ2-1

CDR3 DNA: TGTGCCAGCAGCTTAGCACTGTACACTGAAGCTTTCTTT
CDR3 protein: CASSLALYTEAFF
V gene: TRBV7-3
clone size: NA
D gene: NA
J gene: TRBJ1-1

CDR3 DNA: TGCGCCAGCAGTGATCCGACTAGAAGCACCGGGGAGCTGTTTTTT
CDR3 protein: CASSDPTRSTGELFF
V gene: TRBV10-1
clone size: NA
D gene: NA
J gene: TRBJ2-2

CDR3 DNA: TGTGCCAGCACCCCCGGGGGGGCAAGGTACGAGCAGTACTTC
CDR3 protein: CASTPGGARYEQYF
V gene: TRBV5-8
clone size: NA
D gene: TRBD2
J gene: TRBJ2-7

CDR3 DNA: TGTGCCAGCTCACCACTAGGTGCTAGTAACGGAAAACTGTTTTTT
CDR3 protein: CASSPLGASNGKLFF
V gene: TRBV18
clone size: NA
D gene: NA
J gene: TRBJ1-4

CDR3 DNA: TGTGCCAGCAGTGCAGAACTCATGAACACTGAAGCTTTCTTT
CDR3 protein: CASSAELMNTEAFF
V gene: TRBV2
clone size: NA
D gene: NA
J gene: TRBJ1-1

CDR3 DNA: TGCAGCGTTGGGGGAGTAAACGAGCAGTACTTC
CDR3 protein: CSVGGVNEQYF
V gene: TRBV29-1
clone size: NA
D gene: NA
J gene: TRBJ2-7

CDR3 DNA: TGTGCCAGTACCAAAGGGGGTTCCCACGAGCAGTACTTC
CDR3 protein: CASTKGGSHEQYF
V gene: TRBV19
clone size: few
D gene: NA
J gene: TRBJ2-7

CDR3 DNA: TGTGCCAGCAGCCGAGGGACTGATAGCAATCAGCCCCAGCATTTT
CDR3 protein: CASSRGTDSNQPQHF
V gene: TRBV5-4
clone size: NA
D gene: NA
J gene: TRBJ1-5

CDR3 DNA: TGTGCCAGCAGCTTAGCTCCCCGGGGGGGGCCCCAGCATTTT
CDR3 protein: CASSLAPRGGPQHF
V gene: TRBV7-2
clone size: once
D gene: NA
J gene: TRBJ1-5